This is a list of T cell receptor beta chains from one sample in a study of low-dose radiotherapy and immunotherapy resistance in tumors. TCRdb reprocessed the reads with MiXCR, giving one entry per CDR3 protein. The data show some 60,000 distinct CDR3 sequences, around 27% seen once. Here the sequenced sample was PBMCs, taken before treatment. These TCRs come from a male donor with rectosigmoid adenocarcinoma. Both conserved end residues are part of each CDR3. D genes are given only for firm matches. Size values are once, few and many counts, or a class for expanded clones, and some rows have none.

d_call clone_size j_call v_call cdr3_nt cdr3_aa
TRBD2 - TRBJ2-2 TRBV6-2/TRBV6-3 TGTGCCTGCAGACCTCATCCAGGGACTAGCTATGGGGTGAACACCGGGGAGCTGTTTTTT CACRPHPGTSYGVNTGELFF
- many TRBJ2-4 TRBV20-1 TGCAGTGCCCTGGGGTCTGGGGTTGGAAACATTCAGTACTTC CSALGSGVGNIQYF
TRBD1 many TRBJ2-7 TRBV5-1 TGCGCCAGCAGCATTGACAGGGATAGATACGAGCAGTACTTC CASSIDRDRYEQYF
- many TRBJ2-2 TRBV2 TGTGCCAGCAAGGGGCGGACAGCCGGGGAGCTGTTTTTT CASKGRTAGELFF
- many TRBJ2-1 TRBV7-2 TGTGCCAGCAGCTCGAGCTATGACAGGACCTACAATGAGCAGTTCTTC CASSSSYDRTYNEQFF
- many TRBJ1-5 TRBV28 TGTGCCAGCAGGTCCAGTTATAGCAATCAGCCCCAGCATTTT CASRSSYSNQPQHF
- - TRBJ2-3 TRBV11-2 TGTGCCAGCAGCTTCGGGAGCCCCGCTCGCACAGATACGCAGTATTTT CASSFGSPARTDTQYF
TRBD2 - TRBJ2-3 TRBV6-2/TRBV6-3 TGTGCCAGCGACACCCGCGGGAGAAGTGATACGCAGTATTTT CASDTRGRSDTQYF
- - TRBJ2-1 TRBV4-3 TGCGCCAGCAGCCTGACCCCCGTCAGACCCCTCAATGAGCAGTTCTTC CASSLTPVRPLNEQFF
- many TRBJ2-7 TRBV18 TGTGCCAGCTCCTTTCAGGGAACAGGGAAATACGAGCAGTACTTC CASSFQGTGKYEQYF
- many TRBJ2-5 TRBV19 TGTGCCAGTAGTCCTCCGAGGGGGGAGACCCAGTACTTC CASSPPRGETQYF
- medium-sized TRBJ1-5 TRBV10-3 TGTGCCATCAGTGACCAGGTCAATCAGCCCCAGCATTTT CAISDQVNQPQHF
- many TRBJ2-2 TRBV6-2/TRBV6-3 TGTGCCAGCAGCCACGGATCCCCTACGAACACCGGGGAGCTGTTTTTT CASSHGSPTNTGELFF
- few TRBJ1-3 TRBV9 TGTGCCAGCAGCAAGGGGTCTGGAAACACCATATATTTT CASSKGSGNTIYF
- - TRBJ2-7 TRBV9 TGTGCCAGCAGCGTAGGTCAGTCCTCCTACGAGCAGTACTTC CASSVGQSSYEQYF
- many TRBJ2-3 TRBV6-6 TGTGCCAGCACCAGAGAAACTAGGCGTTCGGATACGCAGTATTTT CASTRETRRSDTQYF
- many TRBJ2-3 TRBV25-1 TGTGCCAGCAGTGAATATTCAGATACGCAGTATTTT CASSEYSDTQYF
- - TRBJ1-1 TRBV28 TGTGCCAGCAGTTCCCGGGTTGGCACTGAAGCTTTCTTT CASSSRVGTEAFF
TRBD1 many TRBJ2-7 TRBV23-1 TGCGCCAGCAGACAGGGGACGATATCCTACGAGCAGTACTTC CASRQGTISYEQYF
- - TRBJ2-1 TRBV6-2/TRBV6-3 TGTGCCAGCAGACTATCGGGAGAAACAAATGAGCAGTTCTTC CASRLSGETNEQFF
- few TRBJ2-3 TRBV7-6 TGTGCCAGCAGCCTCGGCCCTCGGGGGTCAGATACGCAGTATTTT CASSLGPRGSDTQYF
TRBD1 many TRBJ2-1 TRBV19 TGTGCCAGTAGTCCCCTGGACAGGGTGAGAGAGCAGTTCTTC CASSPLDRVREQFF